The 3 T cell receptor beta chains below were found in one sample sequenced in a study of cytomegalovirus exposure and HLA in healthy donors. This PCR relied on a set of 60 Vbeta primers and 13 Jbeta primers. Libraries were prepared by immunoSEQ multiplex PCR; TCRdb keeps only in-frame clonotypes and omits some of them. This sample has 150,000 to 250,000 clones, with around four fifths found just once. The sample consisted of PBMCs. The receptor set was obtained from a woman aged 45-65 years in good health and CMV-seropositive.

J is TRBJ2-3 and V is TRBV5-6, with 7 bases fitting TRBD2. The CDR3 loop spans 14 amino acids. Germline CDR1 and CDR2: SGHDT and YYEEEE. V shed 4 bases, J shed 2 bases, and the junction held 4 bases outside the gene matches. CDR3 residues: CASSHQRDTDTQYF. CDR3 bases: TGTGCCAGCAGCCACCAGCGGGACACAGATACGCAGTATTTT.

In DNA, the CDR3 is TGTGCCAGCAGTGATTCTCTTTTCACAACTGGGGCCAACGTCCTGACTTTC. Translation gives CASSDSLFTTGANVLTF. The chain is built from TRBV2 and TRBJ2-6; D is ambiguous. CDR1 and CDR2 (germline): SNHLY, FYNNEI. The CDR3 is 17 residues long. Trimming pared 3 bases from V and 2 bases from J, leaving 14 bases between.

The chain joins TRBV10-3 to TRBJ2-4; 10 nucleotides agree with TRBD2. V gave up 5 bases and J gave up 6 bases; unmatched junction bases: 4. Germline loops: CDR1 ENHRY, CDR2 SYGVKD. This CDR3 is built from 14 residues. CDR3: CAISSSGSLNIQYF. The CDR3, as DNA: TGTGCCATCAGTTCTAGCGGGAGTTTAAACATTCAGTACTTC.